The 10 T cell receptor beta chains in this list originate from one sample, sequenced in a study of blood T cell repertoires in COVID-19. Sequencing was performed with immunoSEQ multiplex PCR; in TCRdb, only in-frame clones are kept and a portion is missing. The table has about 120,000 clones, roughly 89% seen once; the top ten hold about 2%. Sequenced: peripheral blood. These receptors were obtained from a woman aged 45-59 years with acute or convalescent COVID-19.

The gene calls are TRBV18 and TRBJ1-3; no reliable D call. The CDR3 runs 15 residues. Trimming pared 0 bases from V and 2 bases from J, leaving 8 bases between. CDR1 is KGHSH and CDR2 is LQKENI in the germline V gene. The CDR3 DNA is TGTGCCAGCTCACCACCGGTTGGAGCTGGAAACACCATATATTTT. Its protein is CASSPPVGAGNTIYF. Combining the CDR3 with reference TRBV18 and TRBJ1-3 gives the whole variable domain NAGVMQNPRHLVRRRGQEARLRCSPMKGHSHVYWYRQLPEEGLKFMVYLQKENIIDESGMPKERFSAEFPKEGPSILRIQQVVRGDSAAYFCASSPPVGAGNTIYFGEGSWLTVV.

This chain connects TRBV7-9 to TRBJ1-2; D gene ambiguous. CDR1 SEHNR and CDR2 FQNEAQ come from the germline V gene (reference sequence). The germline V and J ends were trimmed by 1 base and 2 bases, with 5 bases remaining between them. This CDR3 is 13 amino acids long. The CDR3 is CASSLDTNYGYTF. Written as DNA, the CDR3 is TGTGCCAGCAGCTTAGACACCAACTATGGCTACACCTTC.

The V call is TRBV7-2, the J call TRBJ2-1; tentatively, D is TRBD1 (5 bases). From germline, CDR1 is SGHTA and CDR2 FQGNSA. V was shortened by 1 base and J by 10 bases, with 11 bases between the two germline ends. CDR3 length equals 13 residues. The CDR3 coding sequence is TGTGCCAGCAGCTTAGTAGGGGCTTCGGAGCAGTTCTTC. Translation gives CASSLVGASEQFF.

The rearrangement links TRBV13 to TRBJ1-2, with 8 bases fitting TRBD1. This CDR3 has 15 amino acids. J lost 3 bases, V lost 4 bases, and 7 bases had no gene match. CDR1 PRHDT and CDR2 FYEKMQ come from the germline V gene (reference sequence). This chain's CDR3 is CASSSRTGRDYGYTF. The CDR3 DNA reads as TGTGCCAGCAGCTCTCGGACAGGGAGGGACTATGGCTACACCTTC.

This rearrangement joins TRBV3-1 (or the pseudogene TRBV3-2) to TRBJ1-6; TRBD1 might be the D (6 bases). This CDR3 is 18 amino acids long. Germline values: CDR1 LGHDT, CDR2 YNNKEL (reference sequence). V dropped 1 base and J dropped 4 bases, with 17 bases sitting between them. The CDR3 is CASSQANRDWSYNSPLHF. The CDR3 region has the DNA TGTGCCAGCAGCCAAGCTAACAGGGATTGGTCTTATAATTCACCCCTCCACTTT.

This chain connects TRBV2 to TRBJ2-5; a weak D match, TRBD2 (5 bases). Germline CDR1 reads SNHLY; CDR2 reads FYNNEI. V lost 7 bases to trimming and J lost 4 bases, with 19 bases between them. The CDR3 sequence is 15 residues long. CDR3 region: CASTPTGMIRETQYF. CDR3 bases: TGTGCCAGCACCCCGACGGGGATGATCAGAGAGACCCAGTACTTC.

The gene calls are TRBV7-2 and TRBJ1-5, with D uncertain. V was pared by 1 base and J by 2 bases, with 6 bases between. The germline V gene has CDR1 SGHTA and CDR2 FQGNSA. The length of the CDR3 is 14 residues. CDR3 sequence (DNA): TGTGCCAGCAGCTTAGAGAGTGGCAATCAGCCCCAGCATTTT. Translating gives CASSLESGNQPQHF. Full variable domain (missing parts from reference TRBV7-2 and TRBJ1-5): GAGVSQSPSNKVTEKGKDVELRCDPISGHTALYWYRQSLGQGLEFLIYFQGNSAPDKSGLPSDRFSAERTGGSVSTLTIQRTQQEDSAVYLCASSLESGNQPQHFGDGTRLSIL.

This sequence joins TRBV18 and TRBJ2-1; 9 bases agree with TRBD2. This CDR3 comprises 15 residues. Germline-derived CDR1 and CDR2 are KGHSH and LQKENI. Trimming removed 0 bases from V and 9 bases from J; junction bases left unmatched: 6. The CDR3 sequence: CASSPPGTSTSEQFF. The CDR3 bases are TGTGCCAGCTCACCACCCGGGACTAGCACCAGTGAGCAGTTCTTC.

The V and J genes are TRBV5-4 and TRBJ1-2, with D possibly being TRBD1 (5 bases). Trimming removed 0 bases from V and 2 bases from J, with 11 bases in between. The CDR3 is 15 residues long. The germline V gene encodes CDR1 SGHNT and CDR2 YYREEE (reference sequence). The CDR3 here is CASSLVGQANYGYTF. The CDR3 nucleotides read TGTGCCAGCAGCTTGGTGGGGCAGGCCAACTATGGCTACACCTTC.

The V gene is TRBV7-2, the J gene TRBJ1-2; D might be TRBD1 (5 bases). Per the germline V gene, CDR1 is SGHTA and CDR2 is FQGNSA. CDR3 size: 16 residues. V was shortened by 5 bases and J by 5 bases, with 21 bases between the two germline ends. CDR3 coding DNA: TGTGCCAGCAGCGCCCCCCGGGACGTGGGACTTTATGGCTACACCTTC. Translating gives CASSAPRDVGLYGYTF.